This passage covers 6 T cell receptor beta chains from one sample sequenced in a study of T cell responses to AZD1222 COVID-19 vaccine. This table comes from immunoSEQ multiplex PCR, and its TCRdb copy is limited to in-frame clones, with some not included. Here the sample spans about 120,000 clones, approximately 91% being singletons. The sequencing used peripheral blood, collected on day 0 of AZD1222 vaccination. These receptors were collected from an adult in good health.

This rearrangement joins TRBV18 to TRBJ2-3; a possible D gene is TRBD1 (5 bases). Germline V gene lookup returns CDR1 KGHSH and CDR2 LQKENI. The CDR3 has 15 residues. The germline V and J ends were trimmed by 1 base and 0 bases, with 8 bases remaining between them. CDR3 in amino acids: CASSPLAGSTDTQYF. The CDR3 nucleotides are TGTGCCAGCTCACCACTGGCAGGGAGCACAGATACGCAGTATTTT.

CDR3 residues: CASSLAGVAKNIQYF. Here the CDR3 DNA reads TGTGCCAGCAGCTTAGCGGGGGTTGCCAAAAACATTCAGTACTTC. V and J are TRBV3-1 (or the pseudogene TRBV3-2) and TRBJ2-4; 9 bases are shared with TRBD2. Germline CDR1 LGHDT, CDR2 YNNKEL (reference sequence). CDR3 length equals 15 residues. Trimming at V came to 5 bases and at J to 1 base, leaving 3 bases not matched to a gene.

V gene TRBV21-1 combines with J gene TRBJ1-2. TRBV21-1 represents a pseudogene. The CDR3 sequence is 19 residues long. CDR3 protein: CASSKYHVNGESHNYGYTF. The CDR3 DNA reads TGTGCCAGCAGCAAATACCATGTGAATGGCGAGTCCCATAACTATGGCTACACCTTC.

The chain carries TRBV7-2 and TRBJ1-1; 8 positions match TRBD1. V shed 4 bases, J shed 4 bases, and the junction held 5 bases outside the gene matches. The CDR3 totals 14 residues. Germline CDR1 reads SGHTA; CDR2 reads FQGNSA. The CDR3 loop reads CASSSGQGTTEAFF. The CDR3 DNA sequence: TGTGCCAGCAGCTCCGGACAGGGCACCACTGAAGCTTTCTTT.

The CDR3 reads CASSLTGTYNQPQHF. The CDR3 nucleotides are TGTGCCAGTAGTCTCACCGGGACCTACAATCAGCCCCAGCATTTT. The chain uses TRBV19 and TRBJ1-5; D might be TRBD1 (5 bases). The CDR3 is 15 residues long. Germline V gene lookup returns CDR1 LNHDA and CDR2 SQIVND (reference sequence). Trimming took off 5 bases at V and 3 bases at J, with 14 bases between the two ends.

The V and J genes are TRBV5-1 and TRBJ2-5, with 9 positions matching TRBD1. Germline V gene sequence: CDR1 SGHRS, CDR2 YFSETQ. The CDR3 has 15 amino acids. V lost 4 bases to trimming and J lost 4 bases; unmatched junction nucleotides: 8. The chain's CDR3 is CASSRGTGGRETQYF. In nucleotides, the CDR3 is TGCGCCAGCAGCCGGGGAACAGGGGGCCGAGAGACCCAGTACTTC.